These T cell receptor beta chains were read from a single sample in a study of brain metastases from non-small cell lung cancer. Here immunoSEQ multiplex PCR was the method, and the copy in TCRdb shows in-frame clones only, minus some. The table includes 970 or so clones, roughly 90% detected once. Sample: primary lung tumor tissue. The receptors come from a donor older than 35 with non-small cell lung cancer. Both conserved end residues are part of each CDR3. The D gene is left open where the match is weak. Some rows have no size entry. The others give once, few or many, or a class for an expanded clone.

j_gene | d_gene | abundance | v_gene | CDR3aa | CDR3nt
TRBJ1-1 | . | once | TRBV7-6 | CASSLDLNTEAFF | TGTGCCAGCAGCTTAGACCTGAACACTGAAGCTTTCTTT
TRBJ1-1 | . | . | TRBV9 | CASSVDPGANTEAFF | TGTGCCAGCAGCGTAGACCCGGGGGCGAACACTGAAGCTTTCTTT
TRBJ2-3 | . | . | TRBV19 | CASSHTDTQYF | TGTGCCTCTTCCCATACAGATACGCAGTATTTT
TRBJ1-5 | . | few | TRBV20-1 | CSASDSGLNQPQHF | TGCAGTGCTAGTGATTCAGGGCTTAATCAGCCCCAGCATTTT
TRBJ2-1 | TRBD2 | once | TRBV7-3 | CASSTSGGANEQFF | TGTGCCAGCTCTACTAGCGGGGGGGCAAATGAGCAGTTCTTC
TRBJ2-1 | TRBD2 | . | TRBV6-5 | CASSRTSGYNEQFF | TGTGCCAGCAGCCGGACTAGCGGGTACAATGAGCAGTTCTTC
TRBJ1-5 | . | . | TRBV30 | CAWSWTVGQPQHF | TGTGCCTGGAGTTGGACAGTGGGGCAGCCCCAGCATTTT
TRBJ1-5 | . | . | TRBV20-1 | CSASEAGARLAQHF | TGCAGTGCTAGTGAGGCAGGGGCCCGATTGGCCCAGCATTTT
TRBJ2-3 | . | . | TRBV7-3 | CASSLSTGRGYDTQYF | TGTGCCAGCAGCTTATCGACGGGAAGGGGATACGACACGCAGTATTTT
TRBJ2-1 | TRBD2 | once | TRBV12-5 | CASGLVRSGSDPRPPEQFF | TGTGCTAGTGGTTTGGTACGTAGCGGGAGTGATCCCCGGCCTCCTGAGCAGTTCTTC
TRBJ1-2 | . | . | TRBV5-8 | CTSRYAAGSNYGYTF | TGTACCAGCAGATACGCCGCTGGCAGCAACTATGGCTACACCTTC
TRBJ1-2 | TRBD1 | . | TRBV29-1 | CSAAQTGNYGYTF | TGCAGCGCCGCACAGACAGGGAACTATGGCTACACCTTC
TRBJ1-1 | . | . | TRBV2 | CASFRLTGRAFF | TGTGCCAGCTTTCGGTTGACAGGACGGGCTTTCTTT
TRBJ2-7 | . | . | TRBV5-4 | CASSLKPNEQYF | TGTGCCAGCAGCTTGAAGCCGAACGAGCAGTACTTC
TRBJ1-6 | . | . | TRBV4-1 | CASSQVFAPGPNSPLHF | TGCGCCAGCAGCCAAGTTTTCGCTCCAGGGCCCAATTCACCCCTCCACTTT
TRBJ2-7 | . | few | TRBV2 | CASSGTRVAEQYF | TGTGCCAGCAGTGGGACCCGGGTCGCCGAGCAGTACTTC